This T cell receptor (beta chain) comes out of a study of siplizumab effects on memory and regulatory T cells (dated 2019 in TCRdb). Background for the entire study: The study examined how the anti-CD2 antibody siplizumab affects alloreactive T-cell subsets in allogeneic mixed lymphocyte reactions built from human PBMCs. The paper's findings and limits, for the study overall: Of the alloreactive CD4+ clones that could be mapped, the Treg-derived share averaged around 64% with siplizumab compared with about 25% in control reactions. Because sequences at frequencies below about 10^-5 were poorly captured, only a minor fraction of alloreactive clones could be mapped back to unstimulated subsets. Unstimulated naive T cells appeared more diverse than memory T cells, and naive cells seemed to contribute substantially to the alloresponse. Roughly 80-95% of proliferating CD4+ or CD8+ clones could not be assigned a naive or memory phenotype. No functional confirmation was obtained for the suppressive function of proliferating Tregs from siplizumab cultures. Siplizumab significantly lowered the cumulative frequency of alloreactive sequences that could be traced to unstimulated CD4+ memory T cells.

The library was built by means of the immunoSEQ multiplex PCR assay. Some 100,000 TCR templates per sample were assayed by the deep sequencing platform. Genomic DNA extracted from sorted T cells was used for TCRbeta CDR3 sequencing. The study's own analysis went as follows. The R programming language was used for clonal analysis of TCRbeta CDR3 data. Alloreactive CD4+ and CD8+ clones were defined by comparing unstimulated samples with post-reaction CFSE-low samples. Regulatory or non-regulatory origin of alloreactive CD4+ clones was assigned by matching sequences to the sorted unstimulated Treg and non-Treg repertoires. Entries here come from immuneACCESS through TCRdb and include only in-frame sequences with V and J called. Some clones fail to appear in such tables; in the studies checked, an unresolved V gene covers under half of the shortfall, and the cause of the remainder is unknown. The V and J calls and clone size were taken over from that table, and D and trimming were inferred from the DNA. The sample has over 80,000 clones on record, over 80% of them singletons. 1.5% of the sample goes to the ten largest clones.

Sorted unstimulated T cells and proliferating T cells recovered from mixed lymphocyte reactions underwent TCRbeta CDR3 sequencing. Fresh whole blood from 9 to 10 HLA-typed healthy donors served as the source for isolating PBMCs. To map where alloreactive clones came from, CD4+ regulatory T cells in the unstimulated state were FACS-sorted. The germline V gene encodes CDR1 SEHNR and CDR2 FQNEAQ (reference sequence). The germline ends are 15 bases apart after V is trimmed by 6 bases and J by 0 bases. CDR3 length: 17 amino acids, cysteine to phenylalanine. Just the 51-base CDR3 DNA is kept, in frame starting at base 1. For this clone: What antigen it recognizes has not been identified. No much larger clone is present one base from it, and per-base qualities are unavailable.

Here the chain combines TRBV7-9 and TRBJ1-6; the D gene identity is not certain. The source is a human donor in good health. The sample taken for sequencing was Tregs sorted from blood. The CDR3 loop reads CASSSPAGSSYNSPLHF. In nucleotides, the sequence is TGTGCCAGCAGTTCCCCTGCGGGGAGCTCCTATAATTCACCCCTCCACTTT.